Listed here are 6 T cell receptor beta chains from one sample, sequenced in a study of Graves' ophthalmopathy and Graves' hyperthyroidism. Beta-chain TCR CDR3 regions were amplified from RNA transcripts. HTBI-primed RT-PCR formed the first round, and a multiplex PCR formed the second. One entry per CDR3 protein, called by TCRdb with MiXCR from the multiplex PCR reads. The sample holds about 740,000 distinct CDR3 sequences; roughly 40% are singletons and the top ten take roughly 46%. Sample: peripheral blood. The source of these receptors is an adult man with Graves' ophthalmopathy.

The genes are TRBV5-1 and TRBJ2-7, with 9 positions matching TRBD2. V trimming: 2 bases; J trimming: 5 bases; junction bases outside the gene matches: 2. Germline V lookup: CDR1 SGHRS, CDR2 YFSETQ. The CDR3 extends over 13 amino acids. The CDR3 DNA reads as TGCGCCAGCAGCTTTAGCGGGAGTCACGAGCAGTACTTC. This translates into CASSFSGSHEQYF.

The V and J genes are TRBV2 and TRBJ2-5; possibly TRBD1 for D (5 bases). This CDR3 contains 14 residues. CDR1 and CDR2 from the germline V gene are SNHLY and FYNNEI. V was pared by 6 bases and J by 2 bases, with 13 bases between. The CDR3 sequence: CASRGAGWQETQYF. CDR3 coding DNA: TGTGCCAGCAGAGGGGCAGGGTGGCAAGAGACCCAGTACTTC.

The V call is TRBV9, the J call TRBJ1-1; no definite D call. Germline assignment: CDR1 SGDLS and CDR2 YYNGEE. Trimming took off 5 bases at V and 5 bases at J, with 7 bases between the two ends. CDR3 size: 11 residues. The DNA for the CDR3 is TGTGCCAGCAGGCAGAAAACTGAAGCTTTCTTT. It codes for CASRQKTEAFF.

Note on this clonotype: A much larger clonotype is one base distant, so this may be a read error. The CDR3 sequence: CAGSETGWNSPLHF. The CDR3 DNA follows: TGTGCCGGCAGCGAGACAGGTTGGAATTCACCCCTCCACTTT. J is TRBJ1-6 and V is TRBV9, with TRBD1 as a possible D gene (6 bases). Looked up from germline, CDR1 is SGDLS and CDR2 is YYNGEE. CDR3 length: 14 amino acids.

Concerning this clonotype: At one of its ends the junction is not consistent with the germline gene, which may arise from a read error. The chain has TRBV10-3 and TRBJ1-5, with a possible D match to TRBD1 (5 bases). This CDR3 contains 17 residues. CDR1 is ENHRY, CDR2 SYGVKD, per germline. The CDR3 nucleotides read TGTGCCAGCAGTGCATACACTGGGGGTATACGGGATCAGCCCCAGCATTTT. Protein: CASSAYTGGIRDQPQHF.

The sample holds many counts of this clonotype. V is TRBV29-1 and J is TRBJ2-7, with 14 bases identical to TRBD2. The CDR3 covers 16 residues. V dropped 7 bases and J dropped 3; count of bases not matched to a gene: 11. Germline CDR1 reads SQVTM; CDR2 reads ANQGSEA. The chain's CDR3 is CSAKKGTSGGDYEQYF. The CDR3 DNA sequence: TGCAGCGCCAAAAAAGGGACTAGCGGGGGTGACTACGAGCAGTACTTC.